One T cell receptor beta chain is described in this entry. The data were obtained in a study of shared clonotypes between healthy human individuals. V was pared by 3 bases and J by 6 bases, with 9 bases between. The CDR3 spans 12 residues. Germline values: CDR1 KGHSH, CDR2 LQKENI. Clones were read by immunoSEQ multiplex PCR, and TCRdb kept only the in-frame ones, dropping some. The data contain about 2.4 million clones, 80% to 95% of them seen just once; the ten biggest clones take up 0.36%. The chain links TRBV18 to TRBJ2-7, with D possibly TRBD1 on 6 matching bases. Sequencing was done on a sample of naive CD4+ T cells from PBMCs. Subset reported: CD45RA+ positively selected. The TCR comes from a man in his late teens or twenties in good health. Some clones in this sample may be carry-over from other donors' samples. CDR3: CASSPQGGEQYF. CDR3 sequence (DNA): TGTGCCAGCTCACCCCAAGGGGGCGAGCAGTACTTC.